Described below is a single TCR beta chain sequence and its context. The treatment: randomized to nivolumab then ipilimumab (arm A) or the reverse (arm B). DNA-damaging chemotherapy had not been given to any patient beforehand. From thawed PBMCs, live CD3+CD8+ cells negative for CD19 and CD56 were sorted. The data are from a study of sequential checkpoint blockade in melanoma. As for the study in general: Arm A got nivolumab then ipilimumab; arm B the reverse, 1:1. Both treatment sequences were followed by maintenance nivolumab.

Germline CDR1 reads PRHDT; CDR2 reads FYEKMQ (reference sequence). This CDR3 region has 16 residues. The V and J ends lost 0 bases and 2 bases, in that order; junction bases with no gene match: 6. Clones were sequenced by immunoSEQ multiplex PCR, and TCRdb holds only the in-frame ones, with some missing. The sample holds about 14,000 clones, 82% seen once. J is TRBJ2-7 and V is TRBV13, with TRBD1 identical over 8 bases. Material: CD8+ T cells sorted from blood (inferred from file names), obtained from a patient given nivolumab and ipilimumab in sequence. This TCR came from a human donor with melanoma. In DNA, the CDR3 is TGTGCCAGCAGCTTAGGCCCCGGGACAGGCACCTACGAGCAGTACTTC. Translated: CASSLGPGTGTYEQYF.